This entry lists 12 T cell receptor beta chains sequenced from one sample in a study of T cells in Graves' hyperthyroidism and ophthalmopathy. TCR beta CDR3 regions were amplified from RNA transcripts. The HTBI primer set served for first-round RT-PCR of the TCR CDR3. TCRdb re-analysed the multiplex PCR reads in MiXCR, keeping a single row per CDR3 protein. The table lists approximately 200,000 distinct CDR3 sequences, around 17% of them singletons, with around 47% in the top ten. Input material: blood. The receptors originated from a middle-aged man with Graves' hyperthyroidism.

This clonotype was seen at least ten times. The DNA of the CDR3 is TGTGCCAGCAGTGTTCAGGGGGCGGGCTACGAGCAGTACTTC. This encodes CASSVQGAGYEQYF. The J gene is TRBJ2-7, the V gene TRBV2; 8 nucleotides align to TRBD1. V was pared by 4 bases and J by 3 bases, with 5 bases of the junction left unmatched. Looked up from germline, CDR1 is SNHLY and CDR2 is FYNNEI. The CDR3 covers 14 residues.

This clonotype appeared a single time. A much larger clone is a single base away; this may be a read error. V gene TRBV5-1 combines with J gene TRBJ2-5, with 9 bases identical to TRBD2. Per germline, CDR1 SGHRS and CDR2 YFSETQ. The CDR3 covers 15 residues. CDR3 amino acids: CASNGGGAIEETRYF. CDR3 DNA: TGCGCCAGCAACGGCGGGGGGGCCATCGAAGAGACCCGGTACTTC.

Only one count was recorded for this clonotype. The rearrangement links TRBV5-1 to TRBJ2-1; D possibly corresponds to TRBD1 (5 bases). Germline V gene sequence: CDR1 SGHRS, CDR2 YFSETQ. The CDR3 has 12 residues. Between the trimmed V and J ends, which lost 3 bases and 6 bases, there was a span of 7 bases. The CDR3 coding sequence is TGCGCCAGCAGCTGGGGCTTCAATGAGCAGTTCTTC. Residues: CASSWGFNEQFF.

This clonotype was recorded many times. The CDR3 DNA reads as TGTGCCAGCAGTTACTTGTGGAACACTGAAGCTTTCTTT. Translated: CASSYLWNTEAFF. The chain has TRBV6-5 and TRBJ1-1, with no clear D. V gave up 1 base and J gave up 1 base, with 4 bases separating them. The CDR3 length is 13 residues. Germline V gives CDR1 MNHEY, CDR2 SVGAGI.

The chain uses TRBV29-1 and TRBJ1-2; D remains ambiguous. Trimming pared 1 base from V and 3 bases from J, leaving 9 bases between. Germline V gives CDR1 SQVTM, CDR2 ANQGSEA. This CDR3 has 13 amino acids. This chain's CDR3 is CSVEGARHYGYTF. CDR3 bases: TGCAGCGTTGAAGGAGCAAGACACTATGGCTACACCTTC. The full variable domain, with the rest looked up from reference TRBV29-1 and TRBJ1-2, is SAVISQKPSRDICQRGTSLTIQCQVDSQVTMMFWYRQQPGQSLTLIATANQGSEATYESGFVIDKFPISRPNLTFSTLTVSNMSPEDSSIYLCSVEGARHYGYTFGSGTRLTVV.

This clonotype was counted at least ten times. V is TRBV20-1 and J is TRBJ1-1; 8 nucleotides line up with TRBD1. The CDR3 spans 13 residues. Germline-derived CDR1 and CDR2 are DFQATT and SNEGSKA (reference sequence). Trimming took 3 bases from V and 5 from J; bases not matched to a gene: 5. CDR3 in amino acids: CSASFGQGTEAFF. As DNA, the CDR3 is TGCAGTGCTAGCTTCGGACAGGGTACTGAAGCTTTCTTT.

This clonotype showed up many times. This chain links TRBV2 with TRBJ2-3; no clear D gene. V shed 6 bases and J shed 0 bases, with 10 bases lying between them. CDR1 and CDR2 from the germline V gene are SNHLY and FYNNEI. CDR3 size: 14 residues. CDR3 sequence: CASRAWLSTDTQYF. CDR3 in DNA: TGTGCCAGCAGGGCTTGGCTCAGCACAGATACGCAGTATTTT.

This clonotype was seen at least ten times. The rearrangement uses TRBV5-1 and TRBJ2-2, with D possibly being TRBD2 (6 bases). Per germline, CDR1 SGHRS and CDR2 YFSETQ. Trimming took off 4 bases at V and 3 bases at J, with 16 bases between the two ends. The CDR3 extends over 16 amino acids. The CDR3 DNA sequence: TGCGCCAGCAGCCCGCTGATAGGGGAGGACACCGGGGAGCTGTTTTTT. Its protein is CASSPLIGEDTGELFF. The full variable domain, its missing parts supplied by reference TRBV5-1 and TRBJ2-2, is KAGVTQTPRYLIKTRGQQVTLSCSPISGHRSVSWYQQTPGQGLQFLFEYFSETQRNKGNFPGRFSGRQFSNSRSEMNVSTLELGDSALYLCASSPLIGEDTGELFFGEGSRLTVL.

There are many counts of this clonotype. The chain carries TRBV18 and TRBJ2-3; 7 bases map to TRBD1. With 5 bases clipped from V and 3 bases from J, the junction kept 5 bases outside the gene matches. Germline V lookup: CDR1 KGHSH, CDR2 LQKENI. The CDR3 loop spans 14 amino acids. This CDR3 reads CASSNRGQTDTQYF. CDR3 bases: TGTGCCAGCTCAAATAGGGGACAGACAGATACGCAGTATTTT.

This clonotype was observed at least ten times. The V call is TRBV4-3, the J call TRBJ2-1; the D is unclear. CDR3 length: 15 residues. Germline V gene data show CDR1 as LGHNA and CDR2 as YSLEER. The V gene lost 4 bases and the J gene lost 0 bases, with 10 bases spanning the gap. In DNA, the CDR3 is TGCGCCAGCAGCCCTCTGCATATCTCCTACAATGAGCAGTTCTTC. Its protein is CASSPLHISYNEQFF.

This clonotype was observed many times. A much bigger clone sits one base away, suggesting this may be a read error. The gene calls are TRBV11-3 and TRBJ2-3; TRBD1 agrees at 7 bases. This CDR3 is built from 14 residues. J lost 3 bases, V lost 5 bases, and 5 bases had no gene match. Germline V gene lookup returns CDR1 SGHNT and CDR2 YENEEA. In DNA form, the CDR3 reads TGTGCCAGCAGCAAACCCAGGGGGACAGATACGCAGTATTTT. It codes for CASSKPRGTDTQYF.

There are many counts of this clonotype. The genes are TRBV20-1 and TRBJ2-5, with 7 bases aligning to TRBD2. Trimming took 3 bases from V and 5 from J; bases not matched to a gene: 18. The germline gives CDR1 DFQATT, CDR2 SNEGSKA (reference sequence). The CDR3 is made up of 17 amino acids. The CDR3 DNA reads as TGCAGTGCTAGTCCGACCCCCCTAGCGGCGTCTTCCGAGACCCAGTACTTC. Its protein product is CSASPTPLAASSETQYF.